Below are 22 T cell receptor beta chains sequenced from a single sample in a study of early T cells in non-severe SARS-CoV-2 infection (dated by TCRdb to about 2021). The library was built by means of 5' RACE. The instrument given in TCRdb is NextSeq 500. TCRdb reprocessed the public reads (quality trimming at Q25 with fastp, clone calling with MiXCR) and kept in-frame beta chains. One record per CDR3 amino acid sequence lists the most common genes and DNA. This sample has around 55,000 distinct CDR3 sequences in its table, and around 12% of those were observed once. 3% to 4.5% of the sample is in the top ten clones. Sequencing input: whole blood. The receptors were sampled from an adult who was a healthcare worker with PCR-confirmed SARS-CoV-2 infection or an uninfected control (not recorded which).

This clonotype appeared many times. V gene TRBV15 combines with J gene TRBJ2-3, with a tentative D call TRBD2 (5 bases). The CDR3 consists of 16 residues. Trimming cost V 0 bases and J 0 bases, with 10 bases left between them. CDR1 and CDR2 from the germline V gene are LNHNV and YYDKDF (reference sequence). The CDR3 loop is CATSRDRGPSTDTQYF. CDR3 in DNA: TGTGCCACCAGCAGAGACCGGGGTCCGAGCACAGATACGCAGTATTTT. Supplemented by reference TRBV15 and TRBJ2-3, the full variable domain reads DAMVIQNPRYQVTQFGKPVTLSCSQTLNHNVMYWYQQKSSQAPKLLFHYYDKDFNNEADTPDNFQSRRPNTSFCFLDIRSPGLGDTAMYLCATSRDRGPSTDTQYFGPGTRLTVL.

CDR3 residues: CASSLDQPGPAVTQYF. The CDR3 DNA reads as TGTGCCAGCAGCTTAGACCAACCGGGGCCAGCGGTTACGCAGTATTTT. This rearrangement joins TRBV11-2 to TRBJ2-3; D may be TRBD1 or TRBD2 (5 bases each). The germline CDR1 and CDR2 sequences are SGHAT and FQNNGV. CDR3 length: 16 amino acids. V lost 0 bases to trimming and J lost 8 bases, with 18 bases between them.

This clonotype showed up many times. The rearrangement joins TRBV5-1 to TRBJ2-3; D unresolved. The CDR3 has 18 amino acids. The germline CDR1 and CDR2 sequences are SGHRS and YFSETQ. V was trimmed by 0 bases and J by 1 base, leaving 18 bases between them. The CDR3 loop reads CASSLALESQWGTDTQYF. The CDR3, as DNA: TGCGCCAGCAGCTTGGCCCTGGAGAGTCAGTGGGGCACAGATACGCAGTATTTT.

The table lists this clonotype with many counts. This chain connects TRBV28 to TRBJ1-1; D is ambiguous. The CDR3 contains 13 residues. Trimming removed 6 bases from V and 0 bases from J, with 8 bases in between. Germline V lookup: CDR1 MDHEN, CDR2 SYDVKM. The DNA of the CDR3 is TGTGCCAGCAGCCCGCGGATGAACACTGAAGCTTTCTTT. It encodes CASSPRMNTEAFF. The variable domain in full, with the rest retrieved from reference TRBV28 and TRBJ1-1, is DVKVTQSSRYLVKRTGEKVFLECVQDMDHENMFWYRQDPGLGLRLIYFSYDVKMKEKGDIPEGYSVSREKKERFSLILESASTNQTSMYLCASSPRMNTEAFFGQGTRLTVV.

This clonotype occurred many times. V and J are TRBV29-1 and TRBJ2-1; the D is unclear. V lost 1 base and J lost 6, with 13 bases in between. The CDR3 sequence is 14 residues long. Germline V gene sequence: CDR1 SQVTM, CDR2 ANQGSEA. The CDR3 loop is CSVEAPGSFNEQFF. The CDR3 DNA sequence: TGCAGCGTTGAAGCCCCGGGCAGCTTCAATGAGCAGTTCTTC.

This rearrangement joins TRBV3-1 to TRBJ2-5; a possible D gene is TRBD1 (5 bases). V was pared by 3 bases and J by 2 bases, with 19 bases between. CDR3 length: 17 residues. From germline, CDR1 is LGHDT and CDR2 YNNKEL (reference sequence). DNA for the CDR3: TGTGCCAGCAGCCATCCCCCAGGGATCTTGGGGCAAGAGACCCAGTACTTC. Translation: CASSHPPGILGQETQYF.

This rearrangement joins TRBV9 to TRBJ2-1; the D gene could be TRBD1 or TRBD2 (5 bases each). The CDR3 runs 15 residues. Per germline, CDR1 SGDLS and CDR2 YYNGEE. V was trimmed by 2 bases and J by 3 bases, leaving 12 bases between them. The CDR3 bases are TGTGCCAGCAGCGTGCAGGGAGAAATCTACAATGAGCAGTTCTTC. This gives the protein CASSVQGEIYNEQFF.

The chain joins TRBV28 to TRBJ1-2; D is ambiguous. Deletions cut 5 bases from V and 4 bases from J, with 11 bases between. Germline V lookup: CDR1 MDHEN, CDR2 SYDVKM. This CDR3 contains 13 residues. CDR3 in amino acids: CASSLTSPYGYTF. DNA for the CDR3: TGTGCCAGCAGTCTTACAAGTCCCTATGGCTACACCTTC.

This clonotype has ten or more counts. CDR3 amino acids: CATRAGRVTDTQYF. CDR3 in DNA: TGTGCCACCAGGGCCGGGAGGGTTACAGATACGCAGTATTTT. This sequence joins TRBV15 and TRBJ2-3, with 8 bases fitting TRBD2. Trimming took 6 bases from V and 3 from J; bases not matched to a gene: 5. Germline V CDR1 and CDR2: LNHNV, YYDKDF (reference sequence). The CDR3 has 14 amino acids. The complete variable domain, with remaining parts taken from reference TRBV15 and TRBJ2-3, reads DAMVIQNPRYQVTQFGKPVTLSCSQTLNHNVMYWYQQKSSQAPKLLFHYYDKDFNNEADTPDNFQSRRPNTSFCFLDIRSPGLGDTAMYLCATRAGRVTDTQYFGPGTRLTVL.

This clonotype showed up just a few times. CDR3 sequence (DNA): TGTGCCAGCTCGGAGGGGGAGAGCGACGGGCAGACCCAGTACTTC. This codes for CASSEGESDGQTQYF. J is TRBJ2-5 and V is TRBV18; possibly TRBD1 or TRBD2 for D (6 bases each). The CDR3 contains 15 residues. V lost 6 bases, J lost 6 bases, and 20 bases lay in between. CDR1 and CDR2 from the germline V gene are KGHSH and LQKENI. Supplemented by reference TRBV18 and TRBJ2-5, the full variable domain reads NAGVMQNPRHLVRRRGQEARLRCSPMKGHSHVYWYRQLPEEGLKFMVYLQKENIIDESGMPKERFSAEFPKEGPSILRIQQVVRGDSAAYFCASSEGESDGQTQYFGPGTRLLVL.

This clonotype was detected many times. This sequence joins TRBV9 and TRBJ2-3; D gene uncertain. Germline V gene lookup returns CDR1 SGDLS and CDR2 YYNGEE. V was cut by 0 bases and J by 6 bases, with 14 bases left in between. The CDR3 sequence is 15 residues long. The CDR3 here is CASSVAVTSGDTQYF. In DNA form, the CDR3 reads TGTGCCAGCAGCGTAGCAGTTACTTCCGGGGATACGCAGTATTTT.

This clonotype showed up just a few times. This chain connects TRBV28 to TRBJ2-7; 8 bases line up with TRBD2. The CDR3 has 17 amino acids. Germline CDR1 is MDHEN and CDR2 is SYDVKM. V trimming: 7 bases; J trimming: 10 bases; junction bases outside the gene matches: 24. The CDR3 nucleotides are TGTGCCAGCACGGGCCTTGCTGAGCGGGAGTTGGATATGATCCAGTACTTC. It translates to CASTGLAERELDMIQYF. Full variable domain (remainder filled in from reference TRBV28 and TRBJ2-7): DVKVTQSSRYLVKRTGEKVFLECVQDMDHENMFWYRQDPGLGLRLIYFSYDVKMKEKGDIPEGYSVSREKKERFSLILESASTNQTSMYLCASTGLAERELDMIQYFGPGTRLTVT.

The J gene is TRBJ2-7, the V gene TRBV5-5; 11 nucleotides align to TRBD2. Trimming at V came to 4 bases and at J to 0 bases, leaving 6 bases not matched to a gene. Per germline, CDR1 SGHKS and CDR2 YYEKEE (reference sequence). CDR3 length: 16 amino acids. The CDR3 reads CASSPGLAASSYEQYF. CDR3 in DNA: TGTGCCAGCAGCCCGGGACTAGCGGCGAGCTCCTACGAGCAGTACTTC.

V usage is TRBV29-1 and J usage is TRBJ1-1; D perhaps matches TRBD1 (6 bases). Trimming removed 4 bases at V and 4 bases at J, with 13 bases between. The CDR3 extends over 13 amino acids. CDR1 and CDR2 (germline): SQVTM, ANQGSEA. The CDR3 nucleotides are TGCAGCGTTGCCTACAGGGAGGTCACTGAAGCTTTCTTT. Its protein product is CSVAYREVTEAFF. The variable domain in full, completed from reference TRBV29-1 and TRBJ1-1, reads SAVISQKPSRDICQRGTSLTIQCQVDSQVTMMFWYRQQPGQSLTLIATANQGSEATYESGFVIDKFPISRPNLTFSTLTVSNMSPEDSSIYLCSVAYREVTEAFFGQGTRLTVV.

This clonotype showed up just a few times. V gene TRBV18 combines with J gene TRBJ2-1; 8 nucleotides align to TRBD1. Trimming at V came to 3 bases and at J to 5 bases, leaving 3 bases not matched to a gene. Germline CDR1 KGHSH, CDR2 LQKENI. This CDR3 has 14 residues. CDR3 sequence reads: CASSPRGQDNEQFF. The DNA for the CDR3 is TGTGCCAGCTCACCGAGGGGACAGGACAATGAGCAGTTCTTC.

This clonotype was seen ten or more times. The genes are TRBV7-9 and TRBJ2-3, with D unresolved. CDR1 is SEHNR and CDR2 is FQNEAQ in the germline V gene (reference sequence). V lost 4 bases to trimming and J lost 5 bases, with 7 bases between them. This CDR3 is built from 12 residues. The CDR3 nucleotides are TGTGCCAGCAGCTGGTCGGAAGATACGCAGTATTTT. Translating gives CASSWSEDTQYF.

The table lists this clonotype with a few counts. The chain joins TRBV7-3 to TRBJ2-1; 8 bases match TRBD2. The CDR3 totals 14 residues. Germline V gene sequence: CDR1 SGHTA, CDR2 FQGTGA. The J segment lost 7 bases and the V segment lost 5 bases, leaving 7 bases of the junction unmatched. The CDR3 spells CASSPGGPRNEQFF. CDR3 sequence (DNA): TGTGCCAGCAGCCCGGGAGGGCCTCGAAATGAGCAGTTCTTC.

This clonotype was found many times. This sequence joins TRBV20-1 and TRBJ2-1; 11 bases match TRBD2. V dropped 2 bases and J dropped 7; count of bases not matched to a gene: 10. This CDR3 region has 16 residues. The germline CDR1 and CDR2 sequences are DFQATT and SNEGSKA (reference sequence). This CDR3 is CSARNSFGTSGNEQFF. The CDR3 coding sequence is TGCAGTGCTAGAAACTCATTTGGGACTAGCGGAAATGAGCAGTTCTTC.

This clonotype came up many times. This chain connects TRBV20-1 to TRBJ2-7, with a weak D call TRBD2 (5 bases). Germline values: CDR1 DFQATT, CDR2 SNEGSKA (reference sequence). This CDR3 has 12 amino acids. V gave up 3 bases and J gave up 3 bases, with 9 bases separating them. CDR3 bases: TGCAGTGCTAGGAGGGCGGACTACGAGCAGTACTTC. Its translation is CSARRADYEQYF.

The rearrangement joins TRBV28 to TRBJ1-4; no reliable D call. The CDR3 covers 13 residues. Deletions cut 2 bases from V and 4 bases from J, with 5 bases between. Germline V lookup: CDR1 MDHEN, CDR2 SYDVKM. This chain's CDR3 is CASSLGGNEKLFF. CDR3 coding DNA: TGTGCCAGCAGTTTAGGCGGTAATGAAAAACTGTTTTTT.

There are many counts of this clonotype. This rearrangement joins TRBV18 to TRBJ2-7, with D unresolved. V lost 3 bases and J 0 bases, leaving 9 bases between the germline ends. The CDR3 sequence is 14 residues long. CDR1 and CDR2 from the germline V gene are KGHSH and LQKENI. The CDR3 region has the DNA TGTGCCAGCTCACCCGGTGTAAACTCCTACGAGCAGTACTTC. This codes for CASSPGVNSYEQYF. Together with reference TRBV18 and TRBJ2-7, the CDR3 gives the full variable domain: NAGVMQNPRHLVRRRGQEARLRCSPMKGHSHVYWYRQLPEEGLKFMVYLQKENIIDESGMPKERFSAEFPKEGPSILRIQQVVRGDSAAYFCASSPGVNSYEQYFGPGTRLTVT.

This clonotype has just a few counts. The gene calls are TRBV5-5 and TRBJ1-5, with D maybe TRBD1 (5 bases). V was trimmed by 2 bases and J by 7 bases, leaving 16 bases between them. CDR3 length: 15 amino acids. Germline CDR1 and CDR2: SGHKS and YYEKEE (reference sequence). The CDR3 DNA follows: TGTGCCAGCAGCTTCGGTCAGGGCGTGACGCAGCCCCAGCATTTT. It encodes CASSFGQGVTQPQHF.